The 5 T cell receptor beta chains listed next were all sequenced from one sample in a study of CD8 T cell repertoires and HIV-1 epitope variants. These TCRs are of unknown antigen specificity. Profiled with immunoSEQ multiplex PCR; TCRdb holds only in-frame clones, not every one. There are around 6,300 clones in the sample; roughly three fifths occur only once, and approximately 40% lies in the top ten. Sequences were obtained from cultured CD8+ T cells derived from PBMCs. All receptors derive from a male donor with HIV.

This clone was detected only a few times. V usage is TRBV5-4 and J usage is TRBJ1-3; D uncertain. The CDR3 is made up of 13 amino acids. The germline CDR1 and CDR2 sequences are SGHNT and YYREEE (reference sequence). V dropped 4 bases and J dropped 0 bases, with 5 bases sitting between them. The CDR3 region has the DNA TGTGCCAGCAGCCCAGGCTCTGGAAACACCATATATTTT. Its protein is CASSPGSGNTIYF.

This chain connects TRBV4-3 to TRBJ1-1; D remains ambiguous. Trimming took 0 bases from V and 5 from J, leaving 13 bases between them. CDR3 length: 15 amino acids. Germline values: CDR1 LGHNA, CDR2 YSLEER. DNA of the CDR3: TGCGCCAGCAGCCAAGATAGGACCGGAAGGACTGAAGCTTTCTTT. Translated, it gives CASSQDRTGRTEAFF.

This clone was observed a few times. The chain links TRBV19 to TRBJ1-6; 8 nucleotides match TRBD1. The germline V gene has CDR1 LNHDA and CDR2 SQIVND (reference sequence). This CDR3 comprises 15 residues. With V trimmed by 6 bases and J by 0 bases, 1 base remained unmatched. The CDR3 is CASSTGGSYNSPLHF. In nucleotides, the CDR3 is TGTGCCAGTAGCACAGGGGGCTCCTATAATTCACCCCTCCACTTT.

The CDR3 nucleotides are TGTGCCTGCCAAACTAGCGGGAATTCAGATACGCAGTATTTT. Translated: CACQTSGNSDTQYF. This rearrangement joins TRBV7-9 to TRBJ2-3; 10 bases map to TRBD2. CDR3 length: 14 amino acids. V gave up 11 bases and J gave up 4 bases; unmatched junction bases: 9. Germline values: CDR1 SEHNR, CDR2 FQNEAQ (reference sequence). The whole variable domain, filled in from reference TRBV7-9 and TRBJ2-3, reads DTGVSQNPRHKITKRGQNVTFRCDPISEHNRLYWYRQTLGQGPEFLTYFQNEAQLEKSRLLSDRFSAERPKGSFSTLEIQRTEQGDSAMYLCACQTSGNSDTQYFGPGTRLTVL.

The rearrangement links TRBV7-6 to TRBJ2-1; D unclear. The CDR3 runs 13 residues. Germline CDR1 and CDR2: SGHVS and FNYEAQ. Trimming stripped 1 base from V and 9 bases from J, with 10 bases between. The CDR3, as DNA: TGTGCCAGCAGCTTAGACGGTGCCAGTGAGCAGTTCTTC. It specifies CASSLDGASEQFF. Based on the CDR3 plus reference TRBV7-6 and TRBJ2-1, the full variable domain is GAGVSQSPRYKVTKRGQDVALRCDPISGHVSLYWYRQALGQGPEFLTYFNYEAQQDKSGLPNDRFSAERPEGSISTLTIQRTEQRDSAMYRCASSLDGASEQFFGPGTRLTVL.